Listed here are 17 T cell receptor beta chains from one sample, sequenced in a study of cytomegalovirus exposure and HLA in healthy donors. PCR employed 60 Vbeta and 13 Jbeta primers. Data came from immunoSEQ multiplex PCR; TCRdb stores just in-frame clones and leaves some out. The sample contains 90,000 to 120,000 clones, roughly three quarters of which appear only once. The material sequenced was PBMCs. These receptors were collected from a man aged 18-30 years in good health and CMV-seronegative.

The chain joins TRBV9 to TRBJ2-5; 11 bases map to TRBD2. The CDR3 consists of 14 residues. CDR1 and CDR2 from the germline V gene are SGDLS and YYNGEE. Trimming cost V 0 bases and J 5 bases; bases outside gene matches: 0. The CDR3 DNA reads TGTGCCAGCAGCGTAGGGACTAGCGGGGAGACCCAGTACTTC. This translates into CASSVGTSGETQYF. Based on the CDR3 plus reference TRBV9 and TRBJ2-5, the full variable domain is DSGVTQTPKHLITATGQRVTLRCSPRSGDLSVYWYQQSLDQGLQFLIQYYNGEERAKGNILERFSAQQFPDLHSELNLSSLELGDSALYFCASSVGTSGETQYFGPGTRLLVL.

J is TRBJ2-7 and V is TRBV27; D is uncertain. Trimming pared 5 bases from V and 3 bases from J, leaving 11 bases between. The CDR3 runs 13 residues. Germline V gives CDR1 MNHEY, CDR2 SMNVEV (reference sequence). The CDR3 here is CASSNRQHYEQYF. In DNA form, the CDR3 reads TGTGCCAGCAGTAACAGACAACACTACGAGCAGTACTTC.

This clone was seen just once. The chain carries TRBV21-1 and TRBJ2-4; TRBD2 reflects the table's D call only, with no check against the DNA. TRBV21-1 is a pseudogene segment. There are 16 residues in the CDR3. Written as DNA, the CDR3 is TGTGCCAGCAGCCCCCGGTTGGGAGGGGGACGACGCATTCAGTACTTC. This codes for CASSPRLGGGRRIQYF.

The chain carries TRBV27 and TRBJ2-1; 10 positions match TRBD2. The CDR3 spans 15 residues. Trimming at V came to 8 bases and at J to 8 bases, leaving 12 bases not matched to a gene. From germline, CDR1 is MNHEY and CDR2 SMNVEV (reference sequence). CDR3 DNA sequence: TGTGCCAGCGGAGAATCTAGCGGGGGTTACGATGAGCAGTTCTTC. Translation: CASGESSGGYDEQFF.

V gene TRBV27 combines with J gene TRBJ2-7; maybe TRBD1 (5 bases). Trimming cost V 6 bases and J 6 bases, with 18 bases left between them. From germline, CDR1 is MNHEY and CDR2 SMNVEV (reference sequence). This CDR3 contains 14 residues. The DNA of the CDR3 is TGTGCCAGCAGGCCATATTTCAGGGAAGGCGAGCAGTACTTC. Residues: CASRPYFREGEQYF.

V gene TRBV12-5 combines with J gene TRBJ2-5; TRBD1 agrees at 12 bases. V shed 7 bases and J 4 bases; nucleotides not matched to a gene: 10. This CDR3 spans 16 amino acids. Germline V gene sequence: CDR1 LGHNT, CDR2 FRNRAP. This chain's CDR3 is CASAPFGTGGRETQYF. The CDR3 DNA reads TGTGCTAGTGCCCCGTTCGGGACAGGGGGCCGAGAGACCCAGTACTTC.

Only a few counts were recorded for this clone. The V and J genes are TRBV9 and TRBJ2-1, with no clear D. The germline V and J ends were trimmed by 3 bases and 7 bases, with 11 bases remaining between them. In germline, CDR1 is SGDLS, CDR2 YYNGEE. This CDR3 comprises 13 residues. The CDR3 loop reads CASSGGNTNEQFF. As DNA, the CDR3 is TGTGCCAGCAGCGGAGGAAACACTAATGAGCAGTTCTTC.

The rearrangement joins TRBV15 to TRBJ1-2, with 9 nucleotides matching TRBD1. The CDR3 runs 15 residues. Germline V CDR1 and CDR2: LNHNV, YYDKDF (reference sequence). J was trimmed by 8 bases and V by 5 bases; bases with no gene match: 12. CDR3 region: CATSGYVRTGEGYTF. CDR3 coding DNA: TGTGCCACCAGCGGATATGTCCGGACAGGGGAAGGCTACACCTTC.

The sample holds a few counts of this clone. The chain links TRBV7-9 to TRBJ1-4; D is uncertain. Trimming left V 6 bases short and J 7 bases short, with 12 bases between. CDR1 and CDR2 from the germline V gene are SEHNR and FQNEAQ (reference sequence). The length of the CDR3 is 13 residues. CDR3: CASSRLEPEKLFF. The CDR3 DNA is TGTGCCAGCAGTCGACTTGAGCCTGAAAAACTGTTTTTT.

CDR3 amino acids: CASTGRGGDTQYF. In DNA form, the CDR3 reads TGTGCCAGCACTGGGCGGGGGGGAGATACGCAGTATTTT. The chain employs TRBV2 and TRBJ2-3; 9 bases match TRBD2. Germline lookup yields CDR1 SNHLY and CDR2 FYNNEI. This CDR3 contains 13 residues. Trimming cost V 7 bases and J 5 bases; bases outside gene matches: 4.

This chain connects TRBV7-7 to TRBJ2-3; a weak D match, TRBD1 (5 bases). Trimming shortened V by 1 base and J by 6 bases, and 11 bases separated the two germline ends. CDR3 length: 14 amino acids. Germline V gene lookup returns CDR1 SSHAT and CDR2 FNYEAQ (reference sequence). CDR3 loop: CASSLDGALDTQYF. The CDR3 DNA follows: TGTGCCAGCAGCTTAGATGGGGCCCTGGATACGCAGTATTTT.

The chain couples TRBV29-1 to TRBJ2-7; D remains unclear. With 4 bases removed from V and 2 bases from J, the gap between germline ends came to 12 bases. CDR1 is SQVTM and CDR2 is ANQGSEA in the germline V gene. This CDR3 spans 13 amino acids. Here the CDR3 DNA reads TGCAGCGTTGTGTGGCGGCCGCCCTACGAGCAGTACTTC. It encodes CSVVWRPPYEQYF.

The rearrangement links TRBV6-5 to TRBJ2-7; a weak D match, TRBD2 (5 bases). The V gene lost 0 bases and the J gene lost 3 bases, with 9 bases spanning the gap. Looked up from germline, CDR1 is MNHEY and CDR2 is SVGAGI. This CDR3 region has 14 residues. CDR3 loop: CASSYSYTSYEQYF. As DNA, the CDR3 is TGTGCCAGCAGTTACTCATATACTAGCTACGAGCAGTACTTC.

This chain joins TRBV6-4 and TRBJ2-2; 8 bases align to TRBD2. The CDR3 sequence is 15 residues long. The V segment lost 3 bases and the J segment 4 bases; nucleotides outside the gene matches: 4. Germline loops: CDR1 MRHNA, CDR2 SNTAGT. The CDR3: CASSESGGSTGELFF. Written as DNA, the CDR3 is TGTGCCAGCAGTGAGTCGGGGGGGAGCACCGGGGAGCTGTTTTTT.

V usage is TRBV18 and J usage is TRBJ2-7; perhaps TRBD1 as D (6 bases). CDR1 and CDR2 from the germline V gene are KGHSH and LQKENI. V was pared by 3 bases and J by 2 bases, with 11 bases between. The CDR3 totals 14 residues. The CDR3 DNA is TGTGCCAGCTCACCCGACAGGCGCCCCTACGAGCAGTACTTC. It specifies CASSPDRRPYEQYF.

The rearrangement joins TRBV9 to TRBJ2-2, with D perhaps TRBD1 (6 bases). Per the germline V gene, CDR1 is SGDLS and CDR2 is YYNGEE. The germline V and J ends were trimmed by 0 bases and 8 bases, with 8 bases remaining between them. This CDR3 spans 13 amino acids. CDR3 bases: TGTGCCAGCAGCGTAGTGGGGACAGGGGAGCTGTTTTTT. It codes for CASSVVGTGELFF.

The gene calls are TRBV28 and TRBJ1-2, with D maybe TRBD1 (6 bases). Germline V gene sequence: CDR1 MDHEN, CDR2 SYDVKM. CDR3 length equals 14 residues. V was clipped by 5 bases and J by 4 bases, with 14 bases between them. The CDR3 DNA sequence: TGTGCCAGCAGTCCGGCCATGGGGGCCTATGGCTACACCTTC. This translates into CASSPAMGAYGYTF.